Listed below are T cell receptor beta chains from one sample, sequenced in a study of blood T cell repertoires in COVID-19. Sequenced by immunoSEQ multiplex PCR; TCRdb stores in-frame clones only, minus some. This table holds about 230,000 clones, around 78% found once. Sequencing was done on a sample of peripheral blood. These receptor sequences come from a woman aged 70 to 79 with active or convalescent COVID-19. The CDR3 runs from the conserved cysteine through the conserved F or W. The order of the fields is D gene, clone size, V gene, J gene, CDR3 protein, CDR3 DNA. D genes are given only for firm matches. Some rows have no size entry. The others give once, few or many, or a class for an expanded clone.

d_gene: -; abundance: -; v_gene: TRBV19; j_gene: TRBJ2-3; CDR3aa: CASSVSLFTDTQYF; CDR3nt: TGTGCCAGTAGTGTGAGTCTCTTCACAGATACGCAGTATTTT
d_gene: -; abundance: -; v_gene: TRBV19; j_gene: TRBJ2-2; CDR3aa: CASSISRGSNTGELFF; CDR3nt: TGTGCCAGTAGTATAAGCCGAGGGTCGAACACCGGGGAGCTGTTTTTT
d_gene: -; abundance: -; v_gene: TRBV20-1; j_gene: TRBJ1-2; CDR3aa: CSASRSGGHGYTF; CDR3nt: TGCAGTGCTAGTCGTTCAGGTGGGCATGGCTACACCTTC
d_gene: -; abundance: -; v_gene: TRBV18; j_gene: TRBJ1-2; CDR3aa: CASSRAAGDYTF; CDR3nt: TGTGCCAGCTCACGGGCAGCGGGGGACTACACCTTC
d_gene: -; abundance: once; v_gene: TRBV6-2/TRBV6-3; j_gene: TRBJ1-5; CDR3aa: CASSYGGNKHSGNQPQHF; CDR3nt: TGTGCCAGCAGTTACGGGGGGAACAAACATTCGGGGAATCAGCCCCAGCATTTT
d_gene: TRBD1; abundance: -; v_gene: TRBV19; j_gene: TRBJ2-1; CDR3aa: CASRTQGKESYNEQFF; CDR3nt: TGTGCCAGTAGAACACAGGGGAAAGAATCCTACAATGAGCAGTTCTTC
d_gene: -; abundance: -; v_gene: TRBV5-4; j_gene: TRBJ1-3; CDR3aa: CASSLGGGTGNTIYF; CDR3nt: TGTGCCAGCAGCTTGGGCGGAGGGACTGGAAACACCATATATTTT
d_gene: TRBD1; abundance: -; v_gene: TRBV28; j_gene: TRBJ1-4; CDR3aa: CASSSSGGVPGKLFF; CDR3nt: TGTGCCAGCAGCTCATCAGGGGGAGTACCGGGAAAACTGTTTTTT
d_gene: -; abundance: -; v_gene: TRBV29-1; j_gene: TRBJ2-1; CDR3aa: CSAPGFLGGEQFF; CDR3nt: TGCAGCGCCCCCGGTTTTCTCGGGGGTGAGCAGTTCTTC
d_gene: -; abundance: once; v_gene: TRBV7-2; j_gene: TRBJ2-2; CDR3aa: CASSLTSDTGELFF; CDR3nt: TGTGCCAGCAGCTTAACCTCAGACACCGGGGAGCTGTTTTTT
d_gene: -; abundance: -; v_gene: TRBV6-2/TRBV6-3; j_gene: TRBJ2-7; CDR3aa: CASSYSRQQVNHYEQYF; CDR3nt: TGTGCCAGCAGTTACTCGAGGCAGCAAGTAAATCACTACGAGCAGTACTTC
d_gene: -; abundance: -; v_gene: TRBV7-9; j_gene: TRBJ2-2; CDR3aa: CASSLVVGELFF; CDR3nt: TGTGCCAGCAGCTTAGTAGTCGGGGAGCTGTTTTTT
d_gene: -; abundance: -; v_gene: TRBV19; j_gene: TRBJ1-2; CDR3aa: CASSSNADRLWSGYTF; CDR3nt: TGTGCCAGTAGTTCCAATGCCGACAGGCTGTGGAGTGGCTACACCTTC
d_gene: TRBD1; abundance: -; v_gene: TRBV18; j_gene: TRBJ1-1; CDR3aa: CASSRGRQGPTAEAFF; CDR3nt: TGTGCCAGCTCACGAGGGAGACAGGGGCCCACCGCTGAAGCTTTCTTT
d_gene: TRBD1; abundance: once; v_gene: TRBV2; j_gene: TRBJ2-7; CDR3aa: CASSVTGGLPYEQYF; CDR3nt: TGTGCCAGCAGTGTGACAGGGGGCCTCCCCTACGAGCAGTACTTC
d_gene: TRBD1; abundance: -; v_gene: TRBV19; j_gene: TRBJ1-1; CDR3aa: CASTQGPGGTEAFF; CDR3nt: TGTGCCAGTACACAGGGTCCAGGGGGCACTGAAGCTTTCTTT
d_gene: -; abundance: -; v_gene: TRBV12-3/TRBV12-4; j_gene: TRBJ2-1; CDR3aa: CASSSWYNEQFF; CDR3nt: TGTGCCAGCAGTAGCTGGTACAATGAGCAGTTCTTC
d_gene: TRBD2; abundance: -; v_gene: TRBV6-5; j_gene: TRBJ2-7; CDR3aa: CASSSTSGGSYEQYF; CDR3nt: TGTGCCAGCAGTTCGACTAGCGGCGGTTCCTACGAGCAGTACTTC
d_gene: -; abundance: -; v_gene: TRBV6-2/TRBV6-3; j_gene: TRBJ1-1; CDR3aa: CASSYGAYTEAFF; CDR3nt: TGTGCCAGCAGTTACGGGGCCTACACTGAAGCTTTCTTT
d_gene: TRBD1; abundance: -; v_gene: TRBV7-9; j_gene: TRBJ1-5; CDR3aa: CASSVTGGAGQPQHF; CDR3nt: TGTGCCAGCAGCGTGACAGGGGGCGCAGGGCAGCCCCAGCATTTT
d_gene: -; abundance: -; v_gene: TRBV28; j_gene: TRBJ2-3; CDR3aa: CASSLGSPNTQYF; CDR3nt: TGTGCCAGCAGTTTGGGCAGTCCTAATACGCAGTATTTT
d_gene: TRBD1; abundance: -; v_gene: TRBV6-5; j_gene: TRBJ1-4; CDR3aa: CASRDRGATNEKLFF; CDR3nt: TGTGCCAGCAGGGACAGGGGGGCCACTAATGAAAAACTGTTTTTT
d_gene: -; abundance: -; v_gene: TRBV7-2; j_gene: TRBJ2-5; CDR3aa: CASSLVWGPETQYF; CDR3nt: TGTGCCAGCAGCTTAGTTTGGGGCCCGGAGACCCAGTACTTC
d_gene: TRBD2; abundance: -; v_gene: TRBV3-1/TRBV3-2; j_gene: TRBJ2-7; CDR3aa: CASSATSGSSEQYF; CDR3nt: TGTGCCAGCAGCGCGACTAGCGGGAGCTCCGAGCAGTACTTC